Listed below are T cell receptor beta chains from one sample, sequenced in a study of blood T cell repertoires in COVID-19. Libraries were prepared by immunoSEQ multiplex PCR; TCRdb keeps only in-frame clonotypes and omits some of them. The table shows 250,000 to 300,000 clones, with approximately 90% occurring only once. The material sequenced was peripheral blood. These receptors were collected from a woman aged 30 to 39 with COVID-19, enrolled during active disease. Both conserved end residues are part of each CDR3. D genes are given only for firm matches. Not all rows give a size; the values are once, few, many and, for expanded clones, a class.

size,V,J,D,CDR3,DNA
.,TRBV3-1/TRBV3-2,TRBJ2-7,TRBD2,CASSQTRTSGKGGYEQYF,TGTGCCAGCAGCCAAACTAGGACTAGCGGGAAGGGAGGCTACGAGCAGTACTTC
.,TRBV11-3,TRBJ2-1,.,CASSLDKVYPGEQFF,TGTGCCAGCAGCTTAGATAAGGTCTACCCAGGTGAGCAGTTCTTC
.,TRBV5-1,TRBJ1-2,.,CASRSDSSFDYGYTF,TGCGCCAGCCGGTCGGACAGTTCATTTGACTATGGCTACACCTTC
once,TRBV19,TRBJ1-6,.,CASSIRNSGDNSPLHF,TGTGCCAGTAGTATCAGGAACTCCGGGGATAATTCACCCCTCCACTTT
.,TRBV20-1,TRBJ1-4,.,CSAEQVPEVFF,TGCAGTGCTGAACAGGTTCCCGAAGTGTTTTTT
.,TRBV7-7,TRBJ2-6,.,CASSGGTVTSGANVLTF,TGTGCCAGCAGCGGGGGGACAGTCACCTCTGGGGCCAACGTCCTGACTTTC
once,TRBV5-1,TRBJ1-1,TRBD1,CASSELPGQQNTEAFF,TGCGCCAGCAGCGAATTGCCGGGACAGCAGAACACTGAAGCTTTCTTT
.,TRBV7-2,TRBJ2-3,.,CASRDNREDTQYF,TGTGCCAGCAGGGACAACAGGGAGGATACGCAGTATTTT
.,TRBV19,TRBJ1-5,.,CASRSYEGNQPQHF,TGTGCCAGTAGGAGCTACGAGGGTAATCAGCCCCAGCATTTT
.,TRBV28,TRBJ1-2,.,CASSFRGGYGYTF,TGTGCCAGCAGTTTCCGAGGCGGATATGGCTACACCTTC
.,TRBV6-6,TRBJ2-5,.,CASSWTVGEETQYF,TGTGCCAGCAGTTGGACAGTTGGAGAAGAGACCCAGTACTTC
.,TRBV10-3,TRBJ1-1,.,CAISESDGGNTEAFF,TGTGCCATCAGTGAGTCGGACGGGGGGAACACTGAAGCTTTCTTT
.,TRBV4-2,TRBJ1-1,TRBD1,CASSQGDEGGFTEAFF,TGTGCCAGCAGCCAAGGGGATGAAGGGGGCTTCACTGAAGCTTTCTTT
.,TRBV6-5,TRBJ1-5,.,CASTSNQPQHF,TGTGCCAGCACTTCGAATCAGCCCCAGCATTTT
.,TRBV29-1,TRBJ1-1,TRBD1,CSVVRTGNTEAFF,TGCAGCGTTGTGAGGACAGGGAACACTGAAGCTTTCTTT
.,TRBV4-1,TRBJ2-7,TRBD1,CASSQGQGGEQYF,TGCGCCAGCAGCCAAGGACAGGGGGGCGAGCAGTACTTC
.,TRBV18,TRBJ2-3,.,CASSLQGTTDTQYF,TGTGCCAGCTCCCTACAGGGTACTACAGATACGCAGTATTTT
.,TRBV30,TRBJ1-2,TRBD1,CAWRTRAGGGYTF,TGTGCCTGGAGGACCCGGGCAGGGGGCGGCTACACCTTC
.,TRBV5-5,TRBJ1-2,.,CASSLDRTAPHGYTF,TGTGCCAGCAGCTTGGACCGGACAGCCCCCCATGGCTACACCTTC
.,TRBV7-6,TRBJ1-1,TRBD1,CASSLGIPGQGARSTEAFF,TGTGCCAGCAGCTTAGGAATTCCGGGACAGGGGGCGCGAAGCACTGAAGCTTTCTTT
.,TRBV12-3/TRBV12-4,TRBJ1-1,.,CASSQGIGTEAFF,TGTGCCAGCAGCCAGGGAATTGGTACTGAAGCTTTCTTT
once,TRBV11-2,TRBJ2-1,TRBD2,CASSVTSASSYNEQFF,TGTGCCAGCAGCGTAACTAGCGCGAGCTCCTACAATGAGCAGTTCTTC
.,TRBV6-6,TRBJ2-1,.,CASSSTGEQFF,TGTGCCAGCAGTTCTACAGGCGAGCAGTTCTTC
.,TRBV6-5,TRBJ2-3,TRBD2,CASSRLAGVADTQYF,TGTGCCAGCAGTCGACTAGCGGGAGTTGCAGATACGCAGTATTTT
.,TRBV7-6,TRBJ1-2,TRBD1,CASSLGAGGEGGYGYTF,TGTGCCAGCAGCTTAGGGGCAGGGGGCGAAGGAGGCTATGGCTACACCTTC
.,TRBV10-3,TRBJ1-2,.,CAISDEGSSVVYGYTF,TGTGCCATCAGTGATGAGGGCAGCTCTGTAGTATACGGCTACACCTTC
.,TRBV2,TRBJ2-5,TRBD2,CASRQTGTSEGQETQYF,TGTGCCAGCAGGCAAACCGGGACTAGCGAAGGACAAGAGACCCAGTACTTC
once,TRBV7-9,TRBJ1-5,.,CASSPYSNQPQHF,TGTGCCAGCAGTCCGTATAGCAATCAGCCCCAGCATTTT
.,TRBV11-3,TRBJ2-7,.,CASSLVAPGHRTRNYEQYF,TGTGCCAGCAGCTTAGTCGCGCCGGGACACCGAACCCGAAACTACGAGCAGTACTTC
.,TRBV6-5,TRBJ2-1,.,CASNPGTGYNEQFF,TGTGCCAGCAACCCCGGGACTGGCTACAATGAGCAGTTCTTC
.,TRBV7-9,TRBJ1-1,.,CASTRGGVAEAFF,TGTGCCAGCACCCGAGGAGGGGTAGCTGAAGCTTTCTTT
.,TRBV28,TRBJ2-1,TRBD2,CASSLNVAGMDNEQFF,TGTGCCAGCAGTTTAAACGTAGCGGGAATGGACAATGAGCAGTTCTTC
.,TRBV7-6,TRBJ2-1,.,CASSSLMAVQFF,TGTGCCAGCAGCTCGCTTATGGCGGTGCAGTTCTTC
.,TRBV9,TRBJ2-7,TRBD1,CASSVGDSTYEQYF,TGTGCCAGCAGCGTAGGGGACAGTACCTACGAGCAGTACTTC
.,TRBV3-1/TRBV3-2,TRBJ1-1,.,CASSQLNTEAFF,TGTGCCAGCAGCCAACTTAACACTGAAGCTTTCTTT
.,TRBV9,TRBJ1-2,TRBD1,CASSPQTGLANYGYTF,TGTGCCAGCAGCCCCCAGACAGGGTTGGCTAACTATGGCTACACCTTC
.,TRBV29-1,TRBJ2-1,TRBD2,CSVPDRLAAYNEQFF,TGCAGCGTTCCCGATAGACTAGCGGCTTACAATGAGCAGTTCTTC
.,TRBV3-1/TRBV3-2,TRBJ2-7,.,CASSQAYEQYF,TGTGCCAGCAGCCAAGCATACGAGCAGTACTTC
.,TRBV19,TRBJ2-3,.,CASSIVRTSTDTQYF,TGTGCCAGTAGTATAGTCCGGACTAGCACAGATACGCAGTATTTT
.,TRBV7-9,TRBJ2-1,.,CASSISGISYNEQFF,TGTGCCAGCAGCATTAGCGGAATCTCCTACAATGAGCAGTTCTTC
.,TRBV5-1,TRBJ2-1,.,CASSGRTGSYNEQFF,TGCGCCAGCAGCGGACGGACTGGTTCCTACAATGAGCAGTTCTTC
.,TRBV5-4,TRBJ2-2,.,CASSPGTLNTGELFF,TGTGCCAGCAGCCCCGGGACTTTGAACACCGGGGAGCTGTTTTTT
.,TRBV10-3,TRBJ1-2,TRBD1,CAISGGRGQDYGYTF,TGTGCCATCAGTGGTGGCAGGGGGCAGGACTATGGCTACACCTTC
.,TRBV30,TRBJ1-5,TRBD1,CAWSGGQVVNQPQHF,TGTGCCTGGAGTGGGGGACAGGTGGTCAATCAGCCCCAGCATTTT
.,TRBV3-1/TRBV3-2,TRBJ1-2,.,CASSQEWGPNYGYTF,TGTGCCAGCAGCCAAGAGTGGGGGCCTAACTATGGCTACACCTTC
.,TRBV7-9,TRBJ2-7,.,CASSLTAYEQYF,TGTGCCAGCAGCCTGACAGCCTACGAGCAGTACTTC
.,TRBV6-5,TRBJ2-7,.,CASRKDSFYEQYF,TGTGCCAGCAGGAAAGACAGCTTTTACGAGCAGTACTTC
few,TRBV6-1,TRBJ2-7,TRBD1,CASSERPGTGGDEQYF,TGTGCCAGCAGTGAAAGACCCGGGACAGGGGGCGACGAGCAGTACTTC
.,TRBV11-2,TRBJ2-3,.,CASSFSGASTDTQYF,TGTGCCAGCAGCTTTTCTGGGGCTAGCACAGATACGCAGTATTTT
.,TRBV6-5,TRBJ2-7,TRBD2,CASSDSGLAKYEQYF,TGTGCCAGCAGTGACTCCGGACTAGCGAAGTACGAGCAGTACTTC
.,TRBV2,TRBJ2-7,.,CASSEEGGSGTDEQYF,TGTGCCAGCAGTGAAGAAGGGGGATCAGGGACGGACGAGCAGTACTTC
.,TRBV7-9,TRBJ1-1,.,CASSLGSGNTEAFF,TGTGCCAGCAGCTTAGGTTCAGGGAACACTGAAGCTTTCTTT
.,TRBV23-1,TRBJ1-3,.,CASSQFDTSSGNTIYF,TGCGCCAGCAGTCAATTCGACACCAGCTCTGGAAACACCATATATTTT
.,TRBV5-1,TRBJ1-5,TRBD1,CASSQGQGDNQPQHF,TGCGCCAGCAGCCAGGGACAGGGGGACAATCAGCCCCAGCATTTT
.,TRBV5-4,TRBJ1-6,TRBD1,CASSPGTVTYNSPLHF,TGTGCCAGCAGCCCCGGGACAGTAACCTATAATTCACCCCTCCACTTT
.,TRBV3-1/TRBV3-2,TRBJ2-7,.,CASSQEYSQRRVSEQYF,TGTGCCAGCAGCCAAGAATATAGCCAGCGGCGCGTCTCCGAGCAGTACTTC
.,TRBV29-1,TRBJ1-1,.,CSVEEGLGTEAFF,TGCAGCGTTGAGGAGGGGTTGGGCACTGAAGCTTTCTTT
.,TRBV27,TRBJ1-2,.,CASGSGAGGGVYGYTF,TGTGCCAGCGGAAGCGGCGCGGGCGGGGGGGTGTATGGCTACACCTTC
.,TRBV7-7,TRBJ2-1,TRBD1,CASSLNWGQGINEQFF,TGTGCCAGCAGCTTAAATTGGGGACAGGGGATAAATGAGCAGTTCTTC